Listed here are 6 T cell receptor beta chains from one sample, sequenced in a study of T cell repertoires in cytomegalovirus infection. Each CDR3 protein is one row after TCRdb ran MiXCR on the reads. The table lists hundreds of thousands of distinct CDR3 sequences, roughly 29% of them singletons. Their antigens are not known. This material consisted of cultured PBMCs, taken from culture after CMV antigen stimulation. These receptors were obtained from a human donor in good health (CMV status not recorded). Some clones in this sample may be carry-over from other donors' samples.

The chain has TRBV6-5 and TRBJ2-7; 8 bases are a match to TRBD2. The V gene's germline CDR1 is MNHEY and CDR2 SVGAGI. The ends lost 0 bases at V and 6 bases at J; junction bases unmatched: 7. The CDR3 length is 15 residues. The CDR3 coding sequence is TGTGCCAGCAGTTACTCGTTGGGGGCGGGAGGCGAGCAGTACTTC. This gives the protein CASSYSLGAGGEQYF.

The J gene is TRBJ1-6, the V gene TRBV11-2, with D maybe TRBD1 (6 bases). The CDR3 extends over 15 amino acids. The germline V and J ends were trimmed by 2 bases and 9 bases, with 14 bases remaining between them. Germline V lookup: CDR1 SGHAT, CDR2 FQNNGV. CDR3 amino acids: CASSLSGTPSSPLHF. As DNA, the CDR3 is TGTGCCAGCAGCTTAAGTGGGACACCCAGTTCACCCCTCCACTTT.

This clonotype was seen only a few times. The V call is TRBV5-4, the J call TRBJ1-3, with D perhaps TRBD1 (5 bases). Germline assignment: CDR1 SGHNT and CDR2 YYREEE (reference sequence). With 1 base removed from V and 8 bases from J, the gap between germline ends came to 10 bases. The CDR3 totals 13 residues. The CDR3 DNA follows: TGTGCCAGCAGCTTGAGCGTAGGGGACACCATATATTTT. Translation: CASSLSVGDTIYF.

The CDR3 is CASTLRNTEAFF. CDR3 in DNA: TGTGCCAGTACCCTCAGGAACACTGAAGCTTTCTTT. V and J are TRBV19 and TRBJ1-1; D is ambiguous. V gave up 7 bases and J gave up 1 base, with 7 bases separating them. The CDR3 loop spans 12 amino acids. The germline gives CDR1 LNHDA, CDR2 SQIVND (reference sequence).

This clonotype was counted between two and nine times. The chain couples TRBV6-6 to TRBJ2-7, with 8 bases matching TRBD1. Germline V CDR1 and CDR2: MNHNY, SVGAGI (reference sequence). Trimming at V came to 6 bases and at J to 3 bases, leaving 4 bases not matched to a gene. This CDR3 has 13 residues. The CDR3 bases are TGTGCCAGCAGCAAAGGACAGGGCTACGAGCAGTACTTC. Its protein product is CASSKGQGYEQYF.

This clonotype was seen a few times. The chain is built from TRBV20-1 and TRBJ2-1; 15 bases are a match to TRBD2. This CDR3 is 15 amino acids long. Germline CDR1 is DFQATT and CDR2 is SNEGSKA (reference sequence). V lost 3 bases and J lost 10; bases outside the gene matches: 7. This chain's CDR3 is CSARFRTSGGGEQFF. For the CDR3, the DNA is TGCAGTGCTAGGTTTCGGACTAGCGGGGGGGGCGAGCAGTTCTTC.